This T cell receptor beta chain comes out of a study of blood T cells in healthy people across ages. About this clonotype itself: Its antigen is not known.

Then a second PCR, running about 6 to 11 cycles, was carried out with a sample-barcoded 5' primer and a J-beta primer mix. Template switching added a 12-random-nucleotide identifier to every cDNA molecule. TCRdb passed the 5' RACE reads through MiXCR, listing each CDR3 protein once. The data show 1.5 million to 2 million distinct CDR3 sequences, approximately 40% seen once. Trimming left V 2 bases short and J 4 bases short, with 23 bases between. The CDR3 covers 18 residues. Germline V lookup: CDR1 LGHNA, CDR2 YSLEER. The study, taken as a whole, reports: A strong correlation was seen between TCR beta diversity and naive T cell percentage.

Material: blood. The clonotype was recovered from a human donor in good health. The chain links TRBV4-3 to TRBJ1-1, with a weak D call TRBD1 (6 bases). CDR3 region: CASSQFNAGAPGVTEAFF. CDR3 in DNA: TGCGCCAGCAGCCAATTCAACGCGGGGGCGCCCGGGGTCACTGAAGCTTTCTTT.